These T cell receptor beta chains were read from a single sample in a study of tumor and adjacent non-tumor tissue in lung cancer. TCRdb re-analysed the multiplex PCR reads in MiXCR, keeping a single row per CDR3 protein. The sample records tens of thousands of distinct CDR3 sequences, less than 80% being singletons. The sequenced sample consisted of lung tumor tissue. The source of these receptors is a man in his 60s with non-small cell lung cancer. CDR3s include the opening cysteine and the closing phenylalanine or tryptophan. Fields, in order: D gene, V gene, J gene, clone size, CDR3 DNA, CDR3 protein. D genes are given only for firm matches. Clone size appears in some rows only: once, few, many, or a class for an expanded clone.

d_call: -
v_call: TRBV7-9
j_call: TRBJ2-1
clone_size: -
cdr3_nt: TGTGCCAGCAGCTTCCCCGGGGAGGGGGCCCACAATGAGCAGTTCTTC
cdr3_aa: CASSFPGEGAHNEQFF

d_call: TRBD1
v_call: TRBV4-1
j_call: TRBJ1-3
clone_size: -
cdr3_nt: TGCGCCAGCAGCCTTTCTGGCAGGGGGTCTGGAAACACCATATATTTT
cdr3_aa: CASSLSGRGSGNTIYF

d_call: -
v_call: TRBV7-9
j_call: TRBJ2-2
clone_size: once
cdr3_nt: TGTGTCGACCAACGGGCCGGTGGTATCGGGGAGCTGTTTTTT
cdr3_aa: CVDQRAGGIGELFF

d_call: -
v_call: TRBV24-1
j_call: TRBJ1-5
clone_size: -
cdr3_nt: TGTGTCACCAGCGCGGAGAATAGCAACCAGCCCCAGCATTTT
cdr3_aa: CVTSAENSNQPQHF

d_call: -
v_call: TRBV6-5
j_call: TRBJ2-5
clone_size: medium-sized
cdr3_nt: TGTGCCAGCAGTTACGCGGGACTTCAAGAGACCCAGTACTTC
cdr3_aa: CASSYAGLQETQYF

d_call: -
v_call: TRBV6-5
j_call: TRBJ2-3
clone_size: many
cdr3_nt: TGTGCCAGCAGTTACTCAGGGGTGCGCACAGATACGCAGTATTTT
cdr3_aa: CASSYSGVRTDTQYF

d_call: TRBD2
v_call: TRBV6-5
j_call: TRBJ2-7
clone_size: many
cdr3_nt: TGTGCCAGCAGAAAAATCGGACTAGCGGAATTATACGAGCAGTACTTC
cdr3_aa: CASRKIGLAELYEQYF

d_call: -
v_call: TRBV5-8
j_call: TRBJ1-1
clone_size: many
cdr3_nt: TGTGCCAGCAGAGACGGTTACACTGAAGCTTTCTTT
cdr3_aa: CASRDGYTEAFF

d_call: TRBD2
v_call: TRBV11-2
j_call: TRBJ2-5
clone_size: -
cdr3_nt: TGTGCCAGCAGCTCCGCTTTGGGACTAGCGGGAGGGCGGGAGACCCAGTACTTC
cdr3_aa: CASSSALGLAGGRETQYF

d_call: -
v_call: TRBV6-6
j_call: TRBJ2-7
clone_size: -
cdr3_nt: TGTGCCATCAGTTACCGACGGGACCCAACCTACGAGCAGTACTTC
cdr3_aa: CAISYRRDPTYEQYF

d_call: -
v_call: TRBV20-1
j_call: TRBJ2-5
clone_size: -
cdr3_nt: TGCAGTGTCGTCTCCCCGACTAACCAAGAGACCCAGTACTTC
cdr3_aa: CSVVSPTNQETQYF

d_call: TRBD2
v_call: TRBV29-1
j_call: TRBJ2-1
clone_size: many
cdr3_nt: TGCAGCGTTGAAGACTTAGCGGGAGAATCCTACAATGAGCAGTTCTTC
cdr3_aa: CSVEDLAGESYNEQFF

d_call: -
v_call: TRBV4-1
j_call: TRBJ2-7
clone_size: -
cdr3_nt: TGCGCCAGCAGCGAAGTAAAGGTGCCCCCCTACGAGCAGTACTTC
cdr3_aa: CASSEVKVPPYEQYF

d_call: TRBD1
v_call: TRBV5-1
j_call: TRBJ2-7
clone_size: many
cdr3_nt: TGCGCCAGCAGCTTGGAAGGCAGGGGGCCCTACGAGCAGTACTTC
cdr3_aa: CASSLEGRGPYEQYF

d_call: -
v_call: TRBV6-1
j_call: TRBJ2-5
clone_size: -
cdr3_nt: TGTGCTAGCGGTGAAGACTGGGGAGAGACCCAGTACTTC
cdr3_aa: CASGEDWGETQYF

d_call: -
v_call: TRBV10-2
j_call: TRBJ1-1
clone_size: -
cdr3_nt: TGCGCCAAACTTAGGGGGGAGAACACTGAAGCTTTCTTT
cdr3_aa: CAKLRGENTEAFF

d_call: TRBD2
v_call: TRBV20-1
j_call: TRBJ2-5
clone_size: -
cdr3_nt: TGCAGTGCTAGTGGGATAGCGGGAGGAGTAGAGACCCAGTACTTC
cdr3_aa: CSASGIAGGVETQYF

d_call: -
v_call: TRBV11-3
j_call: TRBJ2-1
clone_size: -
cdr3_nt: TGCACCAGCATACGGACTACTACATCTACTGAGCAGTTCTTC
cdr3_aa: CTSIRTTTSTEQFF

d_call: TRBD2
v_call: TRBV20-1
j_call: TRBJ2-5
clone_size: many
cdr3_nt: TGCAGTGTAACTAGCGGGACTCAAGAGACCCAGTACTTC
cdr3_aa: CSVTSGTQETQYF

d_call: TRBD2
v_call: TRBV6-2/TRBV6-3
j_call: TRBJ2-1
clone_size: -
cdr3_nt: TGTGCCAGCAGGGCGTCGGGAGGCGGCAATCATGAGCAGTTCTTC
cdr3_aa: CASRASGGGNHEQFF

d_call: -
v_call: TRBV6-2/TRBV6-3
j_call: TRBJ2-1
clone_size: once
cdr3_nt: TGTGCCAGCAATTACATCGAGCCGTGCAGCAAGCAGTTCTTC
cdr3_aa: CASNYIEPCSKQFF

d_call: -
v_call: TRBV6-2/TRBV6-3
j_call: TRBJ1-1
clone_size: -
cdr3_nt: TGTCCCAGTAGTTACTCGAAGGGTCGGAGATGGCTGAACACTGAAGCTTTCTTT
cdr3_aa: CPSSYSKGRRWLNTEAFF

d_call: -
v_call: TRBV12-3/TRBV12-4
j_call: TRBJ2-3
clone_size: -
cdr3_nt: TGTGACAGCAGTTTAAAACTAGTGGGGGGTGGCACAGAAACGCAGTATTTT
cdr3_aa: CDSSLKLVGGGTETQYF

d_call: -
v_call: TRBV11-2
j_call: TRBJ2-2
clone_size: -
cdr3_nt: TGTACCAGCAGCCAAACGGTCACCGGGGAGCTGTTTTTT
cdr3_aa: CTSSQTVTGELFF

d_call: -
v_call: TRBV10-3
j_call: TRBJ2-5
clone_size: once
cdr3_nt: TGTGCCAGCAGAGCCGGGAGTGGAAATGAGACCCAGTACTTC
cdr3_aa: CASRAGSGNETQYF

d_call: -
v_call: TRBV5-1
j_call: TRBJ1-1
clone_size: -
cdr3_nt: TGCACCAGCAGCTTGGATCTAAGAAGTACTGATGCTTTCTTT
cdr3_aa: CTSSLDLRSTDAFF

d_call: -
v_call: TRBV20-1
j_call: TRBJ1-5
clone_size: -
cdr3_nt: TGCAGTGCTAGGAGGACACTCAATAAGCCCCAGCATTTT
cdr3_aa: CSARRTLNKPQHF

d_call: -
v_call: TRBV6-2/TRBV6-3
j_call: TRBJ2-7
clone_size: many
cdr3_nt: TGTGCCAGCAGTTACTCGTCCCTTGGGAACTACGAGCAGTACTTC
cdr3_aa: CASSYSSLGNYEQYF

d_call: -
v_call: TRBV19
j_call: TRBJ1-5
clone_size: -
cdr3_nt: TGTGCCTGCTCCTCAGGGCACAAACAGCCCCAGCATTTT
cdr3_aa: CACSSGHKQPQHF

d_call: TRBD1
v_call: TRBV14
j_call: TRBJ1-1
clone_size: -
cdr3_nt: TGTGCGAGCGAATCAACATCCGTCAGGGGGAGCACTGAAGCTTTCTTT
cdr3_aa: CASESTSVRGSTEAFF